These T cell receptor beta chains were read from a single sample in a study of Graves' ophthalmopathy and Graves' hyperthyroidism. TCRdb processed the multiplex PCR reads anew with MiXCR; each CDR3 protein has one entry. This table has hundreds of thousands of distinct CDR3 sequences, approximately 39% appearing once. Sequenced: peripheral blood. These receptors were collected from an adult man with Graves' ophthalmopathy. CDR3s include the opening cysteine and the closing phenylalanine or tryptophan. D genes are given only for firm matches. Rows may omit the clone size; those that give it use once, few, many or a size class.

j_call,v_call,d_call,clone_size,cdr3_length,cdr3_nt,cdr3_aa
TRBJ1-1,TRBV7-9,NA,NA,17,TGTGCCAGCAGCCCCCCCTTTGGTTCCGACAGGAACACTGAAGCTTTCTTT,CASSPPFGSDRNTEAFF
TRBJ2-7,TRBV7-3,NA,NA,18,TGTGCCACCAGTGACCGTGGAAGGGGCGCGGGCCCCTACTACGAGCAGTACTTC,CATSDRGRGAGPYYEQYF
TRBJ1-4,TRBV9,TRBD1,NA,15,TGTGCCAGCAGCGGACAGGGGAGTCCAAATGAAAAACTGTTTTTT,CASSGQGSPNEKLFF
TRBJ1-5,TRBV4-1,NA,few,16,TGCGCCAGCAGCCGTAGTTGGGTGTTGGACAATCAGCCCCAGCATTTT,CASSRSWVLDNQPQHF
TRBJ1-5,TRBV7-9,NA,many,16,TGTGCCAGCAGCGCCCTAATTAGGTTCAGCAATCAGCCCCAGCATTTT,CASSALIRFSNQPQHF
TRBJ2-5,TRBV2,NA,many,15,TGTGCCAGCAGTGAGGGAGGGACAGAGGGCGAGACCCAGTACTTC,CASSEGGTEGETQYF
TRBJ2-5,TRBV29-1,NA,many,12,TGCAGCGTCCCGACTAGTTTTGGGACCCAGTACTTC,CSVPTSFGTQYF
TRBJ1-5,TRBV7-6,NA,many,15,TGTGCCAGCAGCTTAGAAGCCGGACGCAATCAGCCCCAGCATTTT,CASSLEAGRNQPQHF
TRBJ1-2,TRBV5-4,NA,NA,10,TGTGCCACCAGACTCGGGGGCTACACCTTC,CATRLGGYTF
TRBJ1-1,TRBV5-1,NA,NA,13,TGCGCCAGCAGCTTGGCTTCCCAGTCCTCTGAAGTCTTT,CASSLASQSSEVF
TRBJ2-7,TRBV7-8,NA,many,13,TGTGCCAGCAGCTTAGATACAGCGACTGAGCAGTACTTC,CASSLDTATEQYF
TRBJ2-5,TRBV29-1,TRBD1,NA,15,TGCAGCGTTGCACCGGGACAGGGCACCGGGGAGACCCAGTACTTC,CSVAPGQGTGETQYF
TRBJ2-5,TRBV19,TRBD1,NA,15,TGTGCCAGTAGTCTCCAGGCCGGGACAGGGGAGACCCAGTACTTC,CASSLQAGTGETQYF
TRBJ1-3,TRBV25-1,NA,NA,17,TGTGCCAGCAGCTCGGCCCTCTCCAGGGAGCCTGGAAACACCATATATTTT,CASSSALSREPGNTIYF
TRBJ1-4,TRBV7-9,TRBD1,many,16,TGTGCCAGCAGCCACATTTGGGACAGGGAAAATGAAAAACTGTTTTTT,CASSHIWDRENEKLFF
TRBJ2-5,TRBV7-3,TRBD2,NA,17,TGTGCCAGCAGCCACACACTAGCGGGCTCCCCCCAAGAGACCCAGTACTTC,CASSHTLAGSPQETQYF
TRBJ2-5,TRBV7-2,TRBD2,NA,16,TGTGCCAGCTCACCTCTTGGTAGCGGGAGTACAGAGACCCAGTACTTC,CASSPLGSGSTETQYF
TRBJ2-7,TRBV29-1,TRBD2,NA,13,TGCAGCGTTGAGGCGGGAGCGGGGAATGAGCAGTACTTC,CSVEAGAGNEQYF